This paragraph reports one T cell receptor beta chain. This record belongs to a study of blood T cell repertoires in COVID-19. Study details: The United States, Italy and Spain provided the acute and convalescent COVID-19 samples.

Authors' data handling: Amplifying reference gene primers gave estimates of nucleated cell counts. Assay: immunoSEQ multiplex PCR; the TCRdb copy retains only in-frame clones and omits some. D and trimming come from the DNA, and the V and J calls and clone size come from that table. In the table there are 200,000 to 250,000 clones, roughly 85% of which are singletons. The source is a woman of 80 years or more with acute or convalescent COVID-19. Input material: peripheral blood.

The CDR3 bases are TGTGCCAGCAGCTTAGCGCCCGCTAGCTCCTACGAGCAGTACTTC. As protein: CASSLAPASSYEQYF. The chain combines TRBV7-6 with TRBJ2-7; no firm D call. The CDR3 has 15 residues. Looked up from germline, CDR1 is SGHVS and CDR2 is FNYEAQ. The germline V and J ends were trimmed by 0 bases and 0 bases, with 9 bases remaining between them.